This is a list of T cell receptor beta chains from one sample in a study of T cell changes during pregnancy in multiple sclerosis. TCRdb's table, derived via immunoSEQ multiplex PCR, lists solely in-frame clones and lacks some. The data hold 100,000 or so clones, with 85% to 95% observed a single time. The input for sequencing was peripheral blood, taken before pregnancy. All receptors come from a female donor with multiple sclerosis, enrolled in a pregnancy study. Both conserved end residues are part of each CDR3. Each record gives: CDR3 protein, CDR3 DNA, clone size, V gene, J gene, D gene. The D gene is left open where the match is weak. For some rows the clone size is stated as once, few or many, or as a class when expanded; others skip it.

CDR3: CASSYNAGGGTEAFF
DNA: TGCGCCAGCAGCTACAACGCGGGAGGGGGCACTGAAGCTTTCTTT
size: -
V: TRBV5-1
J: TRBJ1-1
D: -

CDR3: CASSPTGGMNTEAFF
DNA: TGTGCCAGCAGCCCAACAGGAGGGATGAACACTGAAGCTTTCTTT
size: -
V: TRBV9
J: TRBJ1-1
D: -

CDR3: CASSRDYGTYNEQFF
DNA: TGTGCCAGCAGTCGGGACTATGGGACCTACAATGAGCAGTTCTTC
size: -
V: TRBV2
J: TRBJ2-1
D: TRBD2

CDR3: CASSPGQGKYF
DNA: TGTGCCAGCAGCCCCGGACAGGGGAAGTACTTC
size: -
V: TRBV7-9
J: TRBJ2-7
D: TRBD1

CDR3: CASRRQGPQETQYF
DNA: TGTGCCAGCAGACGACAGGGACCCCAAGAGACCCAGTACTTC
size: -
V: TRBV27
J: TRBJ2-5
D: TRBD1

CDR3: CASSLGLGSNTEAFF
DNA: TGCGCCAGCAGCTTGGGACTAGGTTCAAACACTGAAGCTTTCTTT
size: -
V: TRBV5-1
J: TRBJ1-1
D: -

CDR3: CAWSAGGGEQYF
DNA: TGTGCCTGGAGTGCGGGGGGGGGCGAGCAGTACTTC
size: -
V: TRBV30
J: TRBJ2-7
D: TRBD2

CDR3: CASSRGLAGDNEQFF
DNA: TGTGCCAGCAGCCGTGGACTAGCGGGAGACAATGAGCAGTTCTTC
size: -
V: TRBV7-3
J: TRBJ2-1
D: TRBD2

CDR3: CASMRERTEAFF
DNA: TGTGCCAGCATGAGGGAACGGACTGAAGCTTTCTTT
size: -
V: TRBV2
J: TRBJ1-1
D: -

CDR3: CAISEFPRTGKNTGELFF
DNA: TGTGCCATCAGTGAGTTCCCCAGGACAGGGAAAAACACCGGGGAGCTGTTTTTT
size: -
V: TRBV10-3
J: TRBJ2-2
D: TRBD1

CDR3: CASSLEGQVYGYTF
DNA: TGTGCCAGCAGCTTAGAGGGACAGGTCTATGGCTACACCTTC
size: -
V: TRBV7-2
J: TRBJ1-2
D: TRBD1

CDR3: CASAPTGHGLYGYTF
DNA: TGCGCCAGTGCCCCCACGGGACACGGGCTCTATGGCTACACCTTC
size: -
V: TRBV5-1
J: TRBJ1-2
D: -

CDR3: CATSEGVRAEAFF
DNA: TGTGCCACCAGCGAAGGGGTACGGGCTGAAGCTTTCTTT
size: -
V: TRBV15
J: TRBJ1-1
D: -

CDR3: CASSLRGSGYTF
DNA: TGTGCCAGCAGTTTACGGGGTTCTGGCTACACCTTC
size: -
V: TRBV27
J: TRBJ1-2
D: -

CDR3: CASSRLAGVGGELFF
DNA: TGCGCCAGCAGCCGACTAGCGGGAGTCGGCGGGGAGCTGTTTTTT
size: -
V: TRBV4-1
J: TRBJ2-2
D: TRBD2

CDR3: CAWSKPGTPYNEQFF
DNA: TGTGCCTGGTCCAAACCAGGGACTCCCTACAATGAGCAGTTCTTC
size: once
V: TRBV30
J: TRBJ2-1
D: -

CDR3: CASRPGTVPDYEQYF
DNA: TGTGCCAGTAGGCCTGGGACAGTTCCAGACTACGAGCAGTACTTC
size: -
V: TRBV19
J: TRBJ2-7
D: TRBD1

CDR3: CAWSRLAGANEQFF
DNA: TGTGCCTGGAGTAGGCTAGCGGGAGCCAATGAGCAGTTCTTC
size: -
V: TRBV30
J: TRBJ2-1
D: TRBD2

CDR3: CASRQGAQNEKLFF
DNA: TGCGCCAGCAGACAGGGGGCCCAGAATGAAAAACTGTTTTTT
size: -
V: TRBV5-1
J: TRBJ1-4
D: TRBD1

CDR3: CASSSGGGAAGEQFF
DNA: TGCGCCAGCAGTAGTGGCGGGGGGGCAGCGGGAGAGCAGTTCTTC
size: once
V: TRBV5-1
J: TRBJ2-1
D: TRBD2

CDR3: CASSLPPGGRESDTQYF
DNA: TGTGCCAGCAGTTTACCCCCAGGGGGCAGGGAATCAGATACGCAGTATTTT
size: -
V: TRBV27
J: TRBJ2-3
D: TRBD1

CDR3: CASSSGGYIGGELFF
DNA: TGTGCCAGCAGCTCTGGGGGCTATATTGGCGGGGAGCTGTTTTTT
size: -
V: TRBV5-6
J: TRBJ2-2
D: -

CDR3: CASSLALAGGELFF
DNA: TGTGCCAGCAGCTTGGCACTAGCGGGCGGGGAGCTGTTTTTT
size: -
V: TRBV5-6
J: TRBJ2-2
D: TRBD2

CDR3: CASSKDGRVNEKLFF
DNA: TGTGCCAGCAGCAAAGATGGGCGGGTTAATGAAAAACTGTTTTTT
size: -
V: TRBV21-1
J: TRBJ1-4
D: -

CDR3: CASSELGGVSNQPQHF
DNA: TGTGCCAGCAGTGAACTAGGGGGCGTGAGCAATCAGCCCCAGCATTTT
size: once
V: TRBV2
J: TRBJ1-5
D: TRBD1

CDR3: CSAYDGTQYF
DNA: TGCAGTGCTTACGACGGGACTCAGTACTTC
size: -
V: TRBV20-1
J: TRBJ2-7
D: -

CDR3: CASSIGSDRGNGYTF
DNA: TGTGCCAGTAGTATAGGCTCGGACAGGGGAAATGGCTACACCTTC
size: -
V: TRBV19
J: TRBJ1-2
D: TRBD1

CDR3: CASSLGRGTGELFF
DNA: TGTGCCAGCAGCTTAGGCAGGGGCACCGGGGAGCTGTTTTTT
size: -
V: TRBV7-6
J: TRBJ2-2
D: -